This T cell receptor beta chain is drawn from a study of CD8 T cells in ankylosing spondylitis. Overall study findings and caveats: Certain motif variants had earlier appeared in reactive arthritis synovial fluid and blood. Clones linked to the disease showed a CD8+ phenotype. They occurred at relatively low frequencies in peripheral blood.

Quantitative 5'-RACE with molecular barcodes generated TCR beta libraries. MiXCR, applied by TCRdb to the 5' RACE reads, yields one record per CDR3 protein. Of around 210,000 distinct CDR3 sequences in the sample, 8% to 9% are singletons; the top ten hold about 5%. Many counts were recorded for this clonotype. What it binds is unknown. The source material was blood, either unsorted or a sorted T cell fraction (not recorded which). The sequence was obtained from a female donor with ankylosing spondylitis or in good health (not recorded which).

Here the CDR3 DNA reads TGTGCCATCAGTGAGTCGGGGAATAGCTTATACAATGAGCAGTTCTTC. It specifies CAISESGNSLYNEQFF. This chain joins TRBV10-3 and TRBJ2-1; D ambiguous. CDR1 ENHRY and CDR2 SYGVKD come from the germline V gene. The germline V and J ends were trimmed by 0 bases and 4 bases, with 13 bases remaining between them. The CDR3 loop spans 16 amino acids.